This T cell receptor (beta chain) was retrieved from a study of somatic mutations in cytotoxic T cells in rheumatoid arthritis (dated 2017 in TCRdb). Concerning the study at large: Patient peripheral blood (just under 31 ml EDTA) was drawn right after diagnosis and before any treatment started. Sorted V beta1+ cells also underwent TCRB sequencing, and some V beta antibody-stained T-cell populations were flow-sorted at nearly 100% purity on a FACSAria II or Sony SH800. Whether expanded CD8+ T-cell clones in untreated, newly diagnosed rheumatoid arthritis carry somatic mutations was the study question, and clonality was characterized with TCRB deep sequencing. Patients and controls did not essentially differ in median age, which was nearly identical between the groups. TCRB deep sequencing covered 65 patients with rheumatoid arthritis along with around 22 healthy controls. Study-wide conclusions, independent of this receptor: In patients, CD8+ clonality rose with age (Spearman r ≈ 0.49), which was not the case in healthy controls. Several identical CD8+ TCRB sequences were found in both blood and synovial fluid, and in about an eighth of the roughly 60 patients the largest CD8+ clone exceeded 20% of CD8+ cells. There was no significant difference in CD8+ T-cell clonality between rheumatoid arthritis patients and age-matched healthy controls. The slight underrepresentation of TRBV07 in patients was not corrected for multiple comparisons. It was unknown which antigens the expanded CD8+ clones targeted, and their absence from virus-specific databases did not exclude viral specificity.

On an AutoMACS, CD4+ and CD8+ cells were isolated via positive magnetic bead selection, and their purity was verified by flow cytometry. Clonal expansions were first screened by flow cytometry with a TCR V beta antibody panel, then characterized by TCRB deep sequencing of sorted CD8+ fractions. Isolation of peripheral blood mononuclear cells was done through Ficoll-Paque PLUS density gradient separation. DNA was extracted from CD4-enriched, CD8-enriched or PBMC samples with Nucleospin Tissue or Tissue XS kits and quantified with a Qubit 2.0 fluorometer. Remarks on this clone: Its antigen specificity is not known. Base qualities are not recorded, but no much larger clone differs from it by a single base.

The immunoSEQ assay was applied to genomic DNA for TCRB CDR3 sequencing. In the authors' own workflow: Only a few patient CD8+ clones larger than 1% matched published virus-specific TCRB sequences when compared against them. Nothing other than productive TCRB rearrangements was included in the analyses. A clone was defined by a unique TCRB CDR3 sequence, and clonality was computed as a productive clonality index based on Shannon entropy. The template counts of each clone relative to the total templates per sample were used to calculate repertoire overlap between two samples. Flow cytometry-measured V-gene usage correlated with V-gene usage from TCRB sequencing, with a Spearman r of less than 0.65. The table was pulled from immuneACCESS by TCRdb, which kept in-frame rearrangements only. Such tables lose some clones; where checked, under half of the loss comes from unresolved V genes, and the rest has no known cause. V and J calls and clone size are given by that table; D and trimming were obtained from the DNA. The sample includes 25,000 to 35,000 clones, with around 86% observed a single time. The top ten constitute about a tenth of the sample.

CDR1 LNHNV and CDR2 YYDKDF were looked up in the germline V gene (reference sequence). Trimming takes 5 bases from V and 0 bases from J, and the germline ends sit 19 bases apart. The CDR3 has 17 amino acids, counting the end cysteine and phenylalanine. The kept DNA is CDR3 alone, 51 bases in frame from the first base. Rearrangement joined TRBV15 to TRBJ1-2, and TRBD1 may be the D gene, going by 6 matching bases. Source material: CD8+ T cells sorted from blood. The clonotype originates from an adult with rheumatoid arthritis. The base sequence is TGTGCCACCAGCGAAGTAGACAGGACCTCGCCTAACTATGGCTACACCTTC. It translates as CATSEVDRTSPNYGYTF.